Presented here are 21 T cell receptor beta chains from one specimen sequenced in a study of shared clonotypes between healthy human individuals. Method: immunoSEQ multiplex PCR; TCRdb's copy keeps in-frame clones and lacks some. The data show 1,400,000 or so clones, approximately 98.5% seen once. Sequenced: naive CD4+ T cells sorted from blood. The subset is: CD45RA+ positively selected. These receptors all come from a man aged 25-45 years in good health.

This chain links TRBV6-1 with TRBJ1-4; 8 bases map to TRBD1. V lost 5 bases, J lost 3 bases, and 2 bases stayed unmatched. This CDR3 is 14 amino acids long. From germline, CDR1 is MNHNS and CDR2 SASEGT. The CDR3 DNA reads as TGTGCCAGCAGTCGCAGGGGGCCTAATGAAAAACTGTTTTTT. It encodes CASSRRGPNEKLFF.

The chain uses TRBV6-5 and TRBJ2-5, with TRBD2 as a possible D gene (7 bases). Germline V gene lookup returns CDR1 MNHEY and CDR2 SVGAGI. The CDR3 covers 12 residues. CDR3 nucleotides: TGTGCTTGTAGGGGGGGCGCGAAGACCCAGTACTTC. This codes for CACRGGAKTQYF.

This chain joins TRBV6-6 and TRBJ1-5; D unresolved. V gave up 0 bases and J gave up 7 bases, with 4 bases separating them. The CDR3 is 12 amino acids. Germline values: CDR1 MNHNY, CDR2 SVGAGI (reference sequence). The CDR3 sequence is CASSYSAQPQHF. The CDR3 nucleotides read TGTGCCAGCAGTTACTCGGCCCAGCCCCAGCATTTT.

This rearrangement joins TRBV7-6 to TRBJ2-7; D is perhaps TRBD2 (5 bases). The CDR3 spans 14 residues. V was clipped by 1 base and J by 6 bases, with 13 bases between them. CDR1 and CDR2 (germline): SGHVS, FNYEAQ. CDR3 sequence: CASSLDPRRIEQYF. The CDR3 nucleotides read TGTGCCAGCAGCTTAGATCCCCGGAGGATCGAGCAGTACTTC.

The rearrangement uses TRBV7-7 and TRBJ2-1, with D perhaps matching TRBD2 (6 bases). The CDR3 consists of 16 residues. V gave up 1 base and J gave up 6 bases, with 16 bases separating them. Germline-derived CDR1 and CDR2 are SSHAT and FNYEAQ (reference sequence). The CDR3, as DNA: TGTGCCAGCAGCTTAGGCCCTAGCGCCATCTTCAATGAGCAGTTCTTC. This codes for CASSLGPSAIFNEQFF.

This clone came up once. This specimen includes other DNA sequences encoding the same CDR3. The rearrangement links TRBV4-1 to TRBJ2-1, with D possibly being TRBD1 or TRBD2 (5 bases each). Trimming cost V 3 bases and J 8 bases, with 8 bases left between them. Germline values: CDR1 MGHRA, CDR2 YSYEKL. This CDR3 region has 12 residues. Written as DNA, the CDR3 is TGCGCCAGCAGCCAGGGGGTATATGAGCAGTTCTTC. Residues: CASSQGVYEQFF.

The V gene is TRBV6-5, the J gene TRBJ2-7; 13 nucleotides align to TRBD2. Germline assignment: CDR1 MNHEY and CDR2 SVGAGI. V gave up 6 bases and J gave up 4 bases; unmatched junction bases: 6. The CDR3 runs 15 residues. In DNA form, the CDR3 reads TGTGCCAGCAGGGAACTAGCGGGAGGGGTTTACGAGCAGTACTTC. Translation gives CASRELAGGVYEQYF.

On this clone: The identical CDR3 is also encoded by other nucleotide sequences in the sample. The V gene is TRBV20-1, the J gene TRBJ2-2; no clear D. Trimming shortened V by 1 base and J by 4 bases, and 1 base separated the two germline ends. Germline CDR1 reads DFQATT; CDR2 reads SNEGSKA (reference sequence). CDR3 length equals 11 residues. The CDR3 sequence: CSARVTGELFF. CDR3 nucleotides: TGCAGTGCTAGAGTCACCGGGGAGCTGTTTTTT.

CDR3 in DNA: TGTGCCAGCTCGGCGGTGTACGAGCAGTACTTC. Its protein is CASSAVYEQYF. This chain connects TRBV18 to TRBJ2-7; D is unclear. Germline V gene lookup returns CDR1 KGHSH and CDR2 LQKENI. The CDR3 extends over 11 amino acids. Trimming left V 6 bases short and J 4 bases short, with 7 bases between. Filled out from reference TRBV18 and TRBJ2-7, the complete variable domain reads NAGVMQNPRHLVRRRGQEARLRCSPMKGHSHVYWYRQLPEEGLKFMVYLQKENIIDESGMPKERFSAEFPKEGPSILRIQQVVRGDSAAYFCASSAVYEQYFGPGTRLTVT.

This chain joins TRBV14 and TRBJ2-7; tentatively, D is TRBD2 (7 bases). Germline V lookup: CDR1 SGHDN, CDR2 FVKESK. V lost 0 bases and J lost 3, with 15 bases in between. CDR3 length equals 16 residues. The CDR3 bases are TGTGCCAGCAGCCAAGATGGGGGGGCCCCTCTCTACGAGCAGTACTTC. This encodes CASSQDGGAPLYEQYF.

On this clone itself: This same CDR3 is encoded by further DNA sequences in the sample. This sequence joins TRBV6-6 and TRBJ2-7; D is uncertain. The germline CDR1 and CDR2 sequences are MNHNY and SVGAGI (reference sequence). V was clipped by 6 bases and J by 3 bases, with 6 bases between them. The CDR3 length is 11 residues. The CDR3 spells CASSPFYEQYF. The CDR3 DNA is TGTGCCAGCAGCCCGTTCTACGAGCAGTACTTC.

The chain recombines TRBV6-1 with TRBJ2-3; 7 bases are shared with TRBD2. The CDR3 length is 14 residues. In germline, CDR1 is MNHNS, CDR2 SASEGT. The V gene end was trimmed by 7 bases and the J gene end by 5 bases; junction bases not matched to a gene: 9. In DNA, the CDR3 is TGTGCCAGCAATCGACTAGCTGTTGTAGATACGCAGTATTTT. It codes for CASNRLAVVDTQYF.

The table lists this clone with a count of one. V usage is TRBV28 and J usage is TRBJ2-7, with D perhaps TRBD2 (6 bases). CDR3 length equals 13 residues. Germline CDR1 is MDHEN and CDR2 is SYDVKM. V gave up 2 bases and J gave up 6 bases, with 11 bases separating them. This CDR3 is CASSLGTLREQYF. CDR3 coding DNA: TGTGCCAGCAGTTTAGGGACTTTGCGCGAGCAGTACTTC.

The V gene is TRBV6-5, the J gene TRBJ2-3; a weak D match, TRBD2 (7 bases). The CDR3 sequence is 14 residues long. The germline CDR1 and CDR2 sequences are MNHEY and SVGAGI. With 10 bases removed from V and 4 bases from J, the gap between germline ends came to 18 bases. This CDR3 is CATQAGQSSDTQYF. The DNA of the CDR3 is TGTGCCACCCAAGCGGGACAAAGCTCAGATACGCAGTATTTT.

The chain couples TRBV12-5 to TRBJ2-7, with D perhaps TRBD2 (5 bases). With 2 bases removed from V and 2 bases from J, the gap between germline ends came to 19 bases. The germline gives CDR1 LGHNT, CDR2 FRNRAP. CDR3 size: 17 residues. The chain's CDR3 is CASGLFLAEASPYEQYF. The CDR3 DNA sequence: TGTGCTAGTGGTTTGTTTTTGGCGGAGGCATCTCCCTACGAGCAGTACTTC.

This clone was seen once. J is TRBJ2-2 and V is TRBV5-1, with 10 bases aligning to TRBD2. The V and J ends lost 5 bases and 0 bases, in that order; junction bases with no gene match: 16. Germline CDR1 SGHRS, CDR2 YFSETQ. The CDR3 runs to 20 residues. This CDR3 is CASRPKRGLADPSNTGELFF. CDR3 nucleotide sequence: TGCGCCAGCAGGCCAAAAAGAGGACTAGCGGATCCTTCGAACACCGGGGAGCTGTTTTTT.

This sequence joins TRBV28 and TRBJ2-1, with 13 bases that match TRBD2. Germline assignment: CDR1 MDHEN and CDR2 SYDVKM. The CDR3 consists of 15 residues. The V gene end was trimmed by 3 bases and the J gene end by 9 bases; junction bases not matched to a gene: 5. This CDR3 is CASSFGLAGAGEQFF. The DNA for the CDR3 is TGTGCCAGCAGTTTCGGACTAGCGGGAGCGGGTGAGCAGTTCTTC.

The gene calls are TRBV28 and TRBJ1-5; no reliable D call. Germline values: CDR1 MDHEN, CDR2 SYDVKM. V was shortened by 1 base and J by 2 bases, with 9 bases between the two germline ends. The CDR3 is 15 residues long. The CDR3 loop reads CASSLSGSGNQPQHF. CDR3 in DNA: TGTGCCAGCAGTTTATCAGGTTCGGGCAATCAGCCCCAGCATTTT.

The chain employs TRBV5-4 and TRBJ2-1, with 9 bases lining up with TRBD2. CDR3 length: 15 amino acids. Germline V gene sequence: CDR1 SGHNT, CDR2 YYREEE (reference sequence). V lost 4 bases, J lost 0 bases, and 2 bases stayed unmatched. The CDR3, as DNA: TGTGCCAGCAGCCATAGCGGGAGCTCCTACAATGAGCAGTTCTTC. The encoded protein is CASSHSGSSYNEQFF.

The J gene is TRBJ2-7, the V gene TRBV7-2, with 12 nucleotides matching TRBD2. After removal of 6 bases from V and 0 bases from J, the junction contained 3 bases not matched to a gene. This CDR3 is 15 amino acids long. Germline values: CDR1 SGHTA, CDR2 FQGNSA. CDR3 sequence: CASSETSGSSYEQYF. The CDR3, as DNA: TGTGCCAGCAGTGAGACTAGCGGGAGCTCCTACGAGCAGTACTTC. Full variable domain (missing parts from reference TRBV7-2 and TRBJ2-7): GAGVSQSPSNKVTEKGKDVELRCDPISGHTALYWYRQSLGQGLEFLIYFQGNSAPDKSGLPSDRFSAERTGGSVSTLTIQRTQQEDSAVYLCASSETSGSSYEQYFGPGTRLTVT.

The J gene is TRBJ2-5, the V gene TRBV7-8; no clear D gene. Looked up from germline, CDR1 is SGHVS and CDR2 is FQNEAQ. This CDR3 region has 13 residues. With 2 bases removed from V and 4 bases from J, the gap between germline ends came to 8 bases. This CDR3 is CASSLHALETQYF. The CDR3 bases are TGTGCCAGCAGCTTACATGCCCTAGAGACCCAGTACTTC.